This TCR beta chain was sequenced in a study of OX40 agonist ivuxolimab in advanced cancers. Background on the study: As their treatment, patients were administered ivuxolimab, an agonistic anti-OX40 (CD134) antibody.

Germline CDR1 and CDR2: KGHSH and LQKENI. V shed 4 bases and J 0 bases; nucleotides not matched to a gene: 10. CDR3 size: 18 residues. The assay was immunoSEQ multiplex PCR, and TCRdb's table has in-frame clones only and misses some. The sample includes some 50,000 clones, about 88% of them seen just once. The chain recombines TRBV18 with TRBJ2-3; 10 positions agree with TRBD2. This specimen consisted of CD4+ or CD8+ T cells sorted from blood, obtained in a trial of the OX40 agonist ivuxolimab. This clonotype was sampled from an adult with an advanced solid tumor such as melanoma, head and neck, liver or kidney cancer. The DNA of the CDR3 is TGTGCCAGCTCACTTTCTTCTAGCGGGGGCCTTAGCACAGATACGCAGTATTTT. Its protein is CASSLSSSGGLSTDTQYF.